A selection of T cell receptor beta chains follows, all from one sample in a study of T cells after yellow fever vaccination. TCRdb re-derived calls from the 5' RACE reads in MiXCR, one entry per CDR3 protein. In the table there are under 550,000 distinct CDR3 sequences, less than 25% of which are singletons. Sequences were derived from PBMCs, sampled 20 to 25 days after the first yellow fever vaccination. Receptors originate from a man aged 18 to 30 who received the YFV17D yellow fever vaccine. Each CDR3 is given with its conserved first and last residue. A D gene is named only where the DNA matches it firmly. Part of the rows lack a size; the others show once, few, many or a class for expanded clones.

>-|TRBJ2-2|TRBV6-2/TRBV6-3|-
TGTGCCAGCAGCCGGACTCGGGGGACCGGGGAGCTGTTTTTT
CASSRTRGTGELFF
>few|TRBJ1-5|TRBV5-1|-
TGCGCCAGCAGCTTCTCAGGGGAGGTCGGACAGCCCCAGCATTTT
CASSFSGEVGQPQHF
>-|TRBJ2-5|TRBV20-1|-
TGCAGTGCTACGCCTAGGACTACATATTTCCAAGAGACCCAGTACTTC
CSATPRTTYFQETQYF
>-|TRBJ2-1|TRBV10-3|TRBD2
TGTGCCATCAGTGATAGGACTAGCGGGGAACTCAATGAGCAGTTCTTC
CAISDRTSGELNEQFF
>few|TRBJ1-1|TRBV3-1|-
TGTGCCAGCAGCCAATTTCTCGGGAACACTGAAGCTTTCTTT
CASSQFLGNTEAFF
>many|TRBJ2-5|TRBV7-9|-
TGTGCCAGCAGCCTCGGACAGATTCAAGAGACCCAGTACTTC
CASSLGQIQETQYF
>many|TRBJ2-3|TRBV5-1|-
TGTGCCAGCAGCTTAGGCGGAACAGATACGCAGTATTTT
CASSLGGTDTQYF
>-|TRBJ2-3|TRBV5-1|-
TGCGCCAGCAGCTTGGACCCTAGCAGCACAGATACGCAGTATTTT
CASSLDPSSTDTQYF
>few|TRBJ1-1|TRBV6-5|-
TGTGCCAGCAGTTACTTAAGTAACACTGAAGCTTTCTTT
CASSYLSNTEAFF
>-|TRBJ1-4|TRBV20-1|-
TGCAGTGCTAGAGATCACCCTGGAAATGAAAAACTGTTTTTT
CSARDHPGNEKLFF
>-|TRBJ2-1|TRBV4-2|-
TGTGCCAGCAGTTCCACGTCAGGGGCCTGGGGGTACAATGAGCAGTTCTTC
CASSSTSGAWGYNEQFF
>few|TRBJ2-7|TRBV21-1|-
TGTGCCAGCAGCAAACTTGGGACAGGACTCTCCTACGAGCAGTACTTC
CASSKLGTGLSYEQYF
>few|TRBJ2-1|TRBV20-1|-
TGCAGTGCTAGTGCCCTAACGGGGGAGCAGTTCTTC
CSASALTGEQFF
>-|TRBJ2-1|TRBV3-1|-
TGTGCCAGCAGCCAATTCTCGGGGAGCTCCTACAATGAGCAGTTCTTC
CASSQFSGSSYNEQFF
>-|TRBJ1-5|TRBV2|-
TGTGCCAGCACACTCACGGGGTATGGCAATCAGCCCCAGCATTTT
CASTLTGYGNQPQHF
>few|TRBJ1-2|TRBV27|TRBD1
TGTGCCAGCAGTTTATCGGGACAGACCCGATACTACTATGGCTACACCTTC
CASSLSGQTRYYYGYTF
>-|TRBJ2-1|TRBV12-3/TRBV12-4|-
TGTGCCAGCAGTTCTCTGGGCAATGAGCAGTTCTTC
CASSSLGNEQFF
>-|TRBJ2-1|TRBV29-1|-
TGCAGCGGTCACGGGGTCTCCTACAATGAGCAGTTCTTC
CSGHGVSYNEQFF
>few|TRBJ1-5|TRBV7-6|TRBD1
TGTGCCAGCAGCTCCGGGACAGGGGGCGGGCAGCCCCAGCATTTT
CASSSGTGGGQPQHF
>-|TRBJ2-3|TRBV4-2|TRBD2
TGTGCCAGCAGCCAAACGGGACTAGGATTTACAGGGGATACGCAGTATTTT
CASSQTGLGFTGDTQYF
>-|TRBJ2-1|TRBV27|-
TGTGCCGGTCTTCCGGGCGATAATGAGCAGTTCTTC
CAGLPGDNEQFF
>once|TRBJ1-5|TRBV12-3/TRBV12-4|TRBD1
TGTGCCAGCAGATCAGGGACAGACCTTCAGCCCCAGCATTTT
CASRSGTDLQPQHF
>-|TRBJ1-1|TRBV5-1|TRBD1
TGCGCCAGCAGCTTGGCCGGGACAGGGTCCACTGAAGCTTTCTTT
CASSLAGTGSTEAFF
>many|TRBJ2-5|TRBV6-5|-
TGTGCCAGCAGTTACTCTACGAAGGGGGGAGAGACCCAGTACTTC
CASSYSTKGGETQYF
>-|TRBJ1-5|TRBV7-9|-
TGTGCCAGCAGCTTAGACAGCAGAGGTCAGCCCCAGCATTTT
CASSLDSRGQPQHF
>-|TRBJ2-3|TRBV7-3|TRBD1
TGTGCCAGCAGCTTAATTAATCTAGGACGGACAGGGGTCGGTTACGGCACAGATACGCAGTATTTT
CASSLINLGRTGVGYGTDTQYF
>few|TRBJ1-1|TRBV7-6|-
TGTGCCAGCAGCCACCGGGGGGCGAACACTGAAGCTTTCTTT
CASSHRGANTEAFF
>-|TRBJ2-2|TRBV10-3|-
TGTGCCATCAGGATGGCGGGGGCGGGCACCGGGGAGCTGTTTTTT
CAIRMAGAGTGELFF
>-|TRBJ2-2|TRBV9|-
TGTGCCAGCAGCGCTCGGGGCAGAACAACCGGGGAGCTGTTTTTT
CASSARGRTTGELFF